This TCR beta chain was profiled in a study of blood T cell repertoires in COVID-19. Whole-study context: From the United States, Italy and Spain came samples of acute and convalescent COVID-19.

The CDR3 is 17 amino acids. Germline V gives CDR1 SGDLS, CDR2 YYNGEE. Trimming shortened V by 0 bases and J by 4 bases, and 17 bases separated the two germline ends. In the study's own analysis: Amplifying reference gene primers gave estimates of nucleated cell counts. Profiled with immunoSEQ multiplex PCR; TCRdb holds only in-frame clones, not every one. V, J and clone size derive from that table, while D and trimming were established from the DNA sequence. The table lists 150,000 to 200,000 clones, approximately 93% of them singletons. Sample: peripheral blood. The chain carries TRBV9 and TRBJ1-3; TRBD1 is a possible D gene (6 bases). The TCR was taken from a woman in her sixties or seventies with COVID-19, enrolled during active disease. In DNA, the CDR3 is TGTGCCAGCAGCGTAGGGACTGGGGGCGAAGGAGGAAACACCATATATTTT. The encoded protein is CASSVGTGGEGGNTIYF.